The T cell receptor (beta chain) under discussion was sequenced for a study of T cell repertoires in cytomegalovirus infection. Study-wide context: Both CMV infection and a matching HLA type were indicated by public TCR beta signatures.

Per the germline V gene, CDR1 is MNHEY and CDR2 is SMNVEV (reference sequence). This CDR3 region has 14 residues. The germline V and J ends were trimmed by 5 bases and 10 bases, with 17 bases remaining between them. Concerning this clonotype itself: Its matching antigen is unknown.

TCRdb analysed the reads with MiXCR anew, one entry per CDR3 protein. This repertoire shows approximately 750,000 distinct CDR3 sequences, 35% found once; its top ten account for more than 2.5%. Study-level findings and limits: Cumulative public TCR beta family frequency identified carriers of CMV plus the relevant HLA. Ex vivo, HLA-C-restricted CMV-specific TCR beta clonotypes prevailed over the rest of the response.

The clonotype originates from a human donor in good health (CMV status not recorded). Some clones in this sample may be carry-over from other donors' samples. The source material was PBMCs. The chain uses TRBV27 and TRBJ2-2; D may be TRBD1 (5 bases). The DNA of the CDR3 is TGTGCCAGCAGTCGGCGGCCGGACACCTTGGAGCTGTTTTTT. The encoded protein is CASSRRPDTLELFF.